Listed below are T cell receptor beta chains from one sample, sequenced in a study of PD-1 blockade in classical Hodgkin lymphoma. Generated by immunoSEQ multiplex PCR, the TCRdb table keeps only in-frame clones and is missing some. Of under 65,000 clones listed, 80% to 90% were seen once; the top ten hold approximately 15%. Sample: peripheral blood mononuclear cells (PBMCs), taken at baseline. The receptors stem from a human donor with classical Hodgkin lymphoma. CDR3s include the opening cysteine and the closing phenylalanine or tryptophan. A D gene is named only where the DNA matches it firmly. Expanded clones get a size class; other rows say once, few or many, or leave the size out.

D gene	V gene	clone size	J gene	CDR3 protein	CDR3 DNA
-	TRBV4-1	once	TRBJ2-2	CASSQSNTGELFF	TGCGCCAGCAGCCAGTCAAACACCGGGGAGCTGTTTTTT
-	TRBV30	few	TRBJ1-3	CAWDSSGNTIYF	TGTGCCTGGGACAGCTCTGGAAACACCATATATTTT
TRBD1	TRBV15	-	TRBJ2-3	CATSRGQGDNTQYF	TGTGCCACCAGCAGGGGACAGGGAGATAATACGCAGTATTTT
TRBD1	TRBV7-2	-	TRBJ2-6	CASSLRQGPSGANVLTF	TGTGCCAGCAGCCTTAGACAGGGACCCTCTGGGGCCAACGTCCTGACTTTC
-	TRBV4-1	-	TRBJ1-5	CASSMILDRNQPQHF	TGCGCCAGCAGCATGATTTTGGACAGAAATCAGCCCCAGCATTTT
-	TRBV15	-	TRBJ2-7	CATSPRRGKVEQYF	TGTGCCACCAGCCCCCGCAGGGGAAAGGTCGAGCAGTACTTC
-	TRBV2	-	TRBJ1-6	CASSGDHNSPLHF	TGTGCCAGCAGTGGGGATCATAATTCACCCCTCCACTTT
-	TRBV7-9	-	TRBJ2-7	CASSRRQTYEQYF	TGTGCCAGCAGTCGTAGACAGACCTACGAGCAGTACTTC
-	TRBV5-1	-	TRBJ2-7	CASSLEGGPVYEQYF	TGCGCCAGCAGCTTGGAAGGGGGTCCTGTCTACGAGCAGTACTTC
-	TRBV10-3	-	TRBJ2-5	CAISELVTETQYF	TGTGCCATCAGTGAGTTGGTGACGGAGACCCAGTACTTC
-	TRBV7-9	-	TRBJ2-7	CASSRPDPRSYEQYF	TGTGCCAGCAGCCGCCCCGACCCTCGGTCCTACGAGCAGTACTTC
TRBD1	TRBV7-6	-	TRBJ2-3	CASSSGHRGSTDTQYF	TGTGCCAGCAGCTCGGGGCACAGGGGTAGCACAGATACGCAGTATTTT
-	TRBV30	-	TRBJ1-6	CAWSPLQGAPLHF	TGTGCCTGGAGTCCCCTGCAGGGAGCACCCCTCCACTTT
-	TRBV6-5	-	TRBJ1-2	CASSYEGWAGYTF	TGTGCCAGCAGTTACGAGGGGTGGGCTGGCTACACCTTC
-	TRBV29-1	few	TRBJ1-1	CSGAGGTEAFF	TGCAGCGGGGCGGGAGGCACTGAAGCTTTCTTT
TRBD1	TRBV7-2	few	TRBJ1-5	CASRAQTGGNQPQHF	TGTGCCAGCAGAGCGCAGACAGGGGGCAATCAGCCCCAGCATTTT
-	TRBV5-1	-	TRBJ2-7	CASSSEQDAYEQYF	TGCGCCAGCAGCTCAGAACAGGACGCATACGAGCAGTACTTC
TRBD2	TRBV6-5	-	TRBJ2-1	CASSSRGLAGEVEQFF	TGTGCCAGCAGTTCAAGAGGACTAGCGGGGGAGGTTGAGCAGTTCTTC
-	TRBV18	-	TRBJ1-1	CASSSGGVDTEAFF	TGTGCCAGCTCATCAGGAGGGGTGGACACTGAAGCTTTCTTT
-	TRBV25-1	-	TRBJ1-1	CASSDFQSGAFF	TGTGCCAGCAGTGACTTCCAGTCTGGGGCTTTCTTT
TRBD1	TRBV29-1	-	TRBJ2-3	CSVEDLYAGGPDTQYF	TGCAGCGTTGAAGATCTTTATGCAGGGGGTCCAGATACGCAGTATTTT
-	TRBV5-1	-	TRBJ1-1	CASSYGAPLGTEAFF	TGCGCCAGCAGTTACGGGGCTCCGCTGGGGACTGAAGCTTTCTTT
-	TRBV19	-	TRBJ2-5	CASSIQVSARGETQYF	TGTGCCAGTAGTATACAAGTGTCTGCCCGTGGGGAGACCCAGTACTTC
TRBD1	TRBV27	-	TRBJ2-2	CASSLSGQHTGELFF	TGTGCCAGCAGTTTATCGGGACAGCACACCGGGGAGCTGTTTTTT
TRBD1	TRBV29-1	few	TRBJ1-2	CSVDQGVGGPVGYTF	TGCAGCGTGGACCAGGGGGTCGGGGGGCCTGTAGGCTACACCTTC
-	TRBV6-5	-	TRBJ1-3	CASSYSSGSGNTIYF	TGTGCCAGCAGTTACTCTTCGGGCAGTGGAAACACCATATATTTT
-	TRBV10-3	-	TRBJ2-3	CAISVAVDDTQYF	TGTGCCATCAGTGTCGCCGTCGACGATACGCAGTATTTT
-	TRBV7-9	-	TRBJ2-1	CASSLAGGEQFF	TGTGCCAGCAGCTTAGCCGGAGGTGAGCAGTTCTTC
-	TRBV14	once	TRBJ2-2	CASSQRKQGQTGELFF	TGTGCCAGCAGCCAACGTAAGCAGGGGCAAACCGGGGAGCTGTTTTTT
-	TRBV5-6	-	TRBJ2-1	CASSLLEGGTYNEQFF	TGTGCCAGCAGCTTGCTCGAAGGGGGGACCTACAATGAGCAGTTCTTC
-	TRBV19	-	TRBJ2-7	CASSQRVTYEQYF	TGTGCCAGTAGTCAGAGGGTTACCTACGAGCAGTACTTC
TRBD2	TRBV27	-	TRBJ2-3	CASGLAGGRGADTQYF	TGTGCCAGCGGACTAGCGGGGGGTAGAGGCGCAGATACGCAGTATTTT
TRBD2	TRBV10-3	once	TRBJ2-7	CAIGPAGGYEQYF	TGTGCCATCGGCCCGGCGGGGGGCTACGAGCAGTACTTC
-	TRBV6-1	-	TRBJ1-2	CASSEDGGGNYGYTF	TGTGCCAGCAGTGAAGACGGGGGAGGGAACTATGGCTACACCTTC
-	TRBV7-8	-	TRBJ1-6	CASSLAPQGNSPLHF	TGTGCCAGCAGTTTAGCCCCCCAGGGGAATTCACCCCTCCACTTT
-	TRBV11-1	-	TRBJ2-2	CASSLARGWTGELFF	TGTGCCAGCAGCTTAGCTCGGGGTTGGACCGGGGAGCTGTTTTTT
-	TRBV11-2	-	TRBJ1-4	CASSEVPTNEKLFF	TGTGCCAGCTCGGAGGTGCCAACTAATGAAAAACTGTTTTTT
TRBD1	TRBV14	-	TRBJ1-1	CASRPLDRDRTEAFF	TGTGCCAGCAGACCGCTAGACAGGGATCGCACTGAAGCTTTCTTT
-	TRBV6-5	-	TRBJ2-7	CASSLYTWGGYEQYF	TGTGCCAGCAGTTTGTACACCTGGGGAGGTTACGAGCAGTACTTC
-	TRBV15	-	TRBJ1-1	CATSRACGQSRGRNTEAFF	TGTGCCACCAGCAGAGCTTGCGGACAGTCTCGTGGACGGAACACTGAAGCTTTCTTT
-	TRBV19	-	TRBJ1-5	CASSMTGSSNQPQHF	TGTGCCAGTAGTATGACAGGTTCGAGCAATCAGCCCCAGCATTTT
-	TRBV5-1	-	TRBJ2-7	CASSTGARDEQYF	TGCGCCAGCAGCACGGGTGCCAGAGACGAGCAGTACTTC
TRBD1	TRBV28	-	TRBJ1-1	CASSAGTVLMSTEAFF	TGTGCCAGCAGTGCAGGGACAGTTTTGATGAGCACTGAAGCTTTCTTT
-	TRBV7-9	-	TRBJ1-1	CAGFRRGEAFF	TGTGCCGGTTTCCGGAGGGGTGAAGCTTTCTTT
TRBD1	TRBV27	-	TRBJ1-2	CASKTGTGRYGYTF	TGTGCCAGCAAAACCGGGACAGGGCGCTATGGCTACACCTTC
TRBD2	TRBV19	-	TRBJ2-5	CASRTAGGPVETQYF	TGTGCCAGTAGGACAGCGGGGGGGCCCGTCGAGACCCAGTACTTC
-	TRBV6-5	-	TRBJ1-1	CASSYLAGNTEAFF	TGTGCCAGCAGTTACCTGGCAGGGAACACTGAAGCTTTCTTT
TRBD2	TRBV5-1	-	TRBJ2-5	CASSSGGTSGGPEETQYF	TGCGCCAGCAGCTCTGGGGGAACTAGCGGGGGGCCAGAAGAGACCCAGTACTTC
TRBD1	TRBV7-3	-	TRBJ1-1	CASSLFGTGATEAFF	TGTGCCAGCAGCTTATTTGGGACAGGGGCCACTGAAGCTTTCTTT
-	TRBV5-6	-	TRBJ2-7	CASSSRDTRPEQYF	TGTGCCAGCAGCTCCCGGGACACCAGACCCGAGCAGTACTTC
-	TRBV19	-	TRBJ2-1	CASRLSAEGVHEQFF	TGTGCCAGTAGACTCAGCGCAGAGGGGGTGCATGAGCAGTTCTTC
-	TRBV30	once	TRBJ2-7	CAWRGKREYSYEQYF	TGTGCCTGGCGGGGGAAAAGGGAGTATTCGTACGAGCAGTACTTC
-	TRBV2	-	TRBJ2-7	CASISFRESLF	TGTGCCAGCATTTCTTTCAGGGAGTCGCTCTTC
-	TRBV19	-	TRBJ1-1	CASIPAGLNTEAFF	TGTGCCAGTATTCCGGCAGGACTGAACACTGAAGCTTTCTTT
-	TRBV29-1	once	TRBJ1-2	CSAEEGGRVGYTF	TGCAGCGCCGAGGAGGGGGGGCGAGTAGGCTACACCTTC